Presented here are 27 T cell receptor beta chains from one specimen sequenced in a study of T cell repertoires in cytomegalovirus infection. TCRdb redid the calling of the reads with MiXCR, one entry per CDR3 protein. The sample lists 510,000 or so distinct CDR3 sequences, about a quarter occurring once. Sequencing was performed on PBMCs. Every receptor here comes from a human donor in good health (CMV status not recorded). Some clones in this sample may be carry-over from other donors' samples.

There are a few counts of this clonotype. The gene calls are TRBV25-1 and TRBJ2-1; D ambiguous. Germline V gene data show CDR1 as MGHDK and CDR2 as SYGVNS. CDR3 length: 12 amino acids. The germline V and J ends were trimmed by 0 bases and 5 bases, with 2 bases remaining between them. The CDR3 DNA reads TGTGCCAGCAGTGAATACCACAATGAGCAGTTCTTC. It translates to CASSEYHNEQFF.

This clonotype was picked up many times. The genes are TRBV7-2 and TRBJ2-1; TRBD2 matches 13 bases. This CDR3 spans 17 amino acids. Trimming cost V 3 bases and J 6 bases; bases outside gene matches: 8. The germline CDR1 and CDR2 sequences are SGHTA and FQGNSA. Here the CDR3 DNA reads TGTGCCAGCAGCTTGCGCAGGACTAGCGGGAGTTCCAATGAGCAGTTCTTC. Amino acids: CASSLRRTSGSSNEQFF.

The V gene is TRBV20-1, the J gene TRBJ1-1; D not certain. Trimming removed 6 bases from V and 3 bases from J, with 11 bases in between. The germline gives CDR1 DFQATT, CDR2 SNEGSKA (reference sequence). The CDR3 runs to 12 residues. The CDR3: CSAVSKDTEAFF. The DNA of the CDR3 is TGCAGTGCAGTGAGCAAGGACACTGAAGCTTTCTTT.

The V call is TRBV6-2 or TRBV6-3, the J call TRBJ2-3; D tentatively reads TRBD1 or TRBD2 (5 bases each). The CDR3 consists of 13 residues. Germline V gene data show CDR1 as MNHEY and CDR2 as SVGEGT. CDR3 sequence: CATRGSSTDTQYF. CDR3 sequence (DNA): TGTGCGACGAGGGGATCTAGCACAGATACGCAGTATTTT.

Here the CDR3 DNA reads TGCGCCAGCAGCTTACCGGGACAGGGAATGCAGCAGTACTTC. Its translation is CASSLPGQGMQQYF. The chain links TRBV5-1 to TRBJ2-7, with TRBD1 matching 9 bases. The trim removed 2 bases at V and 8 bases at J, leaving 8 bases unmatched. Germline V CDR1 and CDR2: SGHRS, YFSETQ. The CDR3 has 14 amino acids.

The J gene is TRBJ2-1, the V gene TRBV20-1; D might be TRBD2 (5 bases). This CDR3 has 11 amino acids. Between the trimmed V and J ends, which lost 3 bases and 7 bases, there was a span of 7 bases. The germline V gene has CDR1 DFQATT and CDR2 SNEGSKA (reference sequence). CDR3 protein: CSASGINEQFF. Written as DNA, the CDR3 is TGCAGTGCTAGCGGGATAAATGAGCAGTTCTTC.

This sequence joins TRBV20-1 and TRBJ2-1; D is possibly TRBD2 (6 bases). The CDR3 length is 15 residues. CDR1 and CDR2 from the germline V gene are DFQATT and SNEGSKA (reference sequence). Deletions cut 2 bases from V and 0 bases from J, with 11 bases between. In DNA form, the CDR3 reads TGCAGTGCTAGACCTAGCGTCAGCTCCTACAATGAGCAGTTCTTC. It encodes CSARPSVSSYNEQFF.

The chain links TRBV28 to TRBJ1-1, with a tentative D call TRBD1 (6 bases). Looked up from germline, CDR1 is MDHEN and CDR2 is SYDVKM. The CDR3 runs 15 residues. V was clipped by 3 bases and J by 0 bases, with 11 bases between them. This CDR3 is CASSFPGAMNTEAFF. The CDR3 bases are TGTGCCAGCAGTTTCCCAGGGGCCATGAACACTGAAGCTTTCTTT.

This clonotype turned up a few times. The J gene is TRBJ2-5, the V gene TRBV7-8; TRBD2 matches 12 bases. Germline V gives CDR1 SGHVS, CDR2 FQNEAQ. The junction had 7 bases not matched to a gene; V was cut back by 5 bases and J by 6 bases. The CDR3 spans 15 residues. This chain's CDR3 is CASSRTSGIEKTQYF. CDR3 DNA: TGTGCCAGCAGCCGGACTAGCGGGATAGAAAAGACCCAGTACTTC.

There are a few counts of this clonotype. CDR3 loop: CATSRGLANGNEQFF. For the CDR3, the DNA is TGTGCCACCAGCAGAGGACTAGCGAACGGTAATGAGCAGTTCTTC. The chain employs TRBV15 and TRBJ2-1, with TRBD2 matching 8 bases. CDR1 is LNHNV, CDR2 YYDKDF, per germline (reference sequence). CDR3 length equals 15 residues. Germline trimming cut 1 base from V and 7 bases from J; bases unmatched to any gene: 6. Together with reference TRBV15 and TRBJ2-1, the CDR3 gives the full variable domain: DAMVIQNPRYQVTQFGKPVTLSCSQTLNHNVMYWYQQKSSQAPKLLFHYYDKDFNNEADTPDNFQSRRPNTSFCFLDIRSPGLGDTAMYLCATSRGLANGNEQFFGPGTRLTVL.

The table lists this clonotype with a few counts. This chain connects TRBV7-2 to TRBJ2-1; 7 bases map to TRBD1. With V trimmed by 1 base and J by 9 bases, 6 bases remained unmatched. Per the germline V gene, CDR1 is SGHTA and CDR2 is FQGNSA. This CDR3 is built from 14 residues. The CDR3 sequence is CASSLERRGREQFF. As DNA, the CDR3 is TGTGCCAGCAGCTTAGAAAGAAGGGGGCGTGAGCAGTTCTTC.

This sequence joins TRBV29-1 and TRBJ2-5, with D perhaps TRBD2 (5 bases). The germline gives CDR1 SQVTM, CDR2 ANQGSEA. The CDR3 runs 12 residues. V lost 7 bases and J 5 bases, leaving 14 bases between the germline ends. CDR3 bases: TGCAGCGCCCAAGGGCTAGCTGAGACCCAGTACTTC. Its protein is CSAQGLAETQYF.

The chain joins TRBV7-2 to TRBJ2-7; the match to TRBD2 covers 10 bases. The germline V gene encodes CDR1 SGHTA and CDR2 FQGNSA. The CDR3 has 14 amino acids. Unmatched junction bases numbered 4, after V lost 2 bases and J lost 6 bases. The CDR3 is CASSLLAGALEQYF. The CDR3 coding sequence is TGTGCCAGCAGCTTACTAGCGGGAGCTCTCGAGCAGTACTTC. The variable domain in full, with the rest retrieved from reference TRBV7-2 and TRBJ2-7, is GAGVSQSPSNKVTEKGKDVELRCDPISGHTALYWYRQSLGQGLEFLIYFQGNSAPDKSGLPSDRFSAERTGGSVSTLTIQRTQQEDSAVYLCASSLLAGALEQYFGPGTRLTVT.

The J gene is TRBJ2-6, the V gene TRBV20-1, with no clear D. CDR1 and CDR2 from the germline V gene are DFQATT and SNEGSKA (reference sequence). This CDR3 contains 14 residues. V was trimmed by 6 bases and J by 3 bases, leaving 12 bases between them. The CDR3 DNA reads as TGCAGTGCGGTACAGCGATATGGGGCCAACGTCCTGACTTTC. Its protein is CSAVQRYGANVLTF.

CDR3 DNA: TGTGCCTGGAGTAGAGGGAGCACCAACTATGGCTACACCTTC. It yields the protein CAWSRGSTNYGYTF. The genes are TRBV30 and TRBJ1-2; D remains ambiguous. From germline, CDR1 is GTSNPN and CDR2 SVGIG (reference sequence). With 2 bases removed from V and 2 bases from J, the gap between germline ends came to 12 bases. This CDR3 is built from 14 residues. Looking up the rest from reference TRBV30 and TRBJ1-2 gives the full variable domain: SQTIHQWPATLVQPVGSPLSLECTVEGTSNPNLYWYRQAAGRGLQLLFYSVGIGQISSEVPQNLSASRPQDRQFILSSKKLLLSDSGFYLCAWSRGSTNYGYTFGSGTRLTVV.

In this sample, this clonotype turned up many times. The chain recombines TRBV7-2 with TRBJ2-1; TRBD2 matches at 12 bases. CDR1 and CDR2 (germline): SGHTA, FQGNSA. J gave up 2 bases and V 1 base, and 3 bases lay outside the gene matches. The CDR3 totals 17 residues. CDR3 protein: CASSLVGTSGPYNEQFF. CDR3 bases: TGTGCCAGCAGCTTAGTGGGGACTAGCGGGCCCTACAATGAGCAGTTCTTC.

Comment on this clonotype: A much larger clone differs by one base, so this may be a read error. This sequence joins TRBV7-6 and TRBJ2-3; 8 bases are shared with TRBD2. Germline loops: CDR1 SGHVS, CDR2 FNYEAQ. Unmatched junction bases numbered 2, after V lost 2 bases and J lost 1 base. The CDR3 length is 15 residues. CDR3 nucleotides: TGTGCCAGCAGCTTATCAGCGGGAGGCACAGATACGCAGTATTTT. It codes for CASSLSAGGTDTQYF.

This clonotype showed up just a few times. The chain links TRBV7-9 to TRBJ2-1, with D possibly matching TRBD2 (6 bases). The CDR3 has 15 amino acids. V lost 7 bases and J 10 bases, leaving 23 bases between the germline ends. Per germline, CDR1 SEHNR and CDR2 FQNEAQ (reference sequence). The CDR3 reads CASTISPGGINEQFF. The CDR3 bases are TGTGCCAGCACCATCTCTCCCGGAGGGATTAACGAGCAGTTCTTC.

The chain uses TRBV20-1 and TRBJ2-3; 13 nucleotides agree with TRBD2. V shed 0 bases, J shed 0 bases, and the junction held 6 bases outside the gene matches. The CDR3 is 18 amino acids. Germline V gene sequence: CDR1 DFQATT, CDR2 SNEGSKA (reference sequence). In nucleotides, the CDR3 is TGCAGTGCTAGAGATGGGGGACTAGCGGGATTTAGCACAGATACGCAGTATTTT. Translating it yields CSARDGGLAGFSTDTQYF.

This clonotype was recorded many times. V is TRBV7-2 and J is TRBJ2-2, with D perhaps matching TRBD2 (6 bases). Trimming stripped 2 bases from V and 4 bases from J, with 20 bases between. The CDR3 runs 18 residues. Germline lookup yields CDR1 SGHTA and CDR2 FQGNSA. The CDR3 sequence: CASSLLLPTGRGTGELFF. CDR3 in DNA: TGTGCCAGCAGCTTATTGCTCCCGACTGGGCGGGGCACCGGGGAGCTGTTTTTT.

This chain links TRBV12-3 or TRBV12-4 with TRBJ1-1, with TRBD1 matching 10 bases. Unmatched junction bases numbered 7, after V lost 6 bases and J lost 3 bases. The CDR3 runs to 15 residues. The CDR3 nucleotides are TGTGCCAGCAGGCCTGACAGGGGGCAAGACACTGAAGCTTTCTTT. Its protein product is CASRPDRGQDTEAFF.

This clonotype was counted many times. The chain is built from TRBV7-2 and TRBJ2-5; D not resolved. V was cut by 3 bases and J by 4 bases, with 9 bases left in between. Germline V gene data show CDR1 as SGHTA and CDR2 as FQGNSA. The CDR3 spans 13 residues. In nucleotides, the CDR3 is TGTGCCAGCAGCTTGGTTACCGGAGAGACCCAGTACTTC. Translated, it gives CASSLVTGETQYF.

The CDR3 loop is CASSQETRGRAADTQYF. CDR3 nucleotide sequence: TGCGCCAGCAGCCAAGAAACTCGCGGGAGGGCGGCAGATACGCAGTATTTT. The rearrangement uses TRBV4-3 and TRBJ2-3; TRBD2 agrees at 9 bases. Germline V gives CDR1 LGHNA, CDR2 YSLEER. The CDR3 runs 17 residues. The J segment lost 4 bases and the V segment lost 0 bases, leaving 8 bases of the junction unmatched.

The chain is built from TRBV19 and TRBJ2-1, with 9 positions matching TRBD2. With 1 base clipped from V and 10 bases from J, the junction kept 8 bases outside the gene matches. The CDR3 is made up of 15 amino acids. CDR1 and CDR2 from the germline V gene are LNHDA and SQIVND (reference sequence). DNA of the CDR3: TGTGCCAGTAGTATAGGCGTTAGCGGGGGCGGGGAGCAGTTCTTC. This codes for CASSIGVSGGGEQFF. Full variable domain (missing parts from reference TRBV19 and TRBJ2-1): DGGITQSPKYLFRKEGQNVTLSCEQNLNHDAMYWYRQDPGQGLRLIYYSQIVNDFQKGDIAEGYSVSREKKESFPLTVTSAQKNPTAFYLCASSIGVSGGGEQFFGPGTRLTVL.

The V gene is TRBV11-3, the J gene TRBJ1-1; D call uncertain. Germline CDR1 is SGHNT and CDR2 is YENEEA. The CDR3 loop spans 14 amino acids. The germline V and J ends were trimmed by 7 bases and 2 bases, with 14 bases remaining between them. CDR3 protein: CASTYRPDNTEAFF. The CDR3 DNA follows: TGTGCCAGCACCTATCGACCAGATAACACTGAAGCTTTCTTT.

The chain uses TRBV7-6 and TRBJ2-3; 7 bases agree with TRBD2. This CDR3 contains 15 residues. The germline gives CDR1 SGHVS, CDR2 FNYEAQ. Unmatched junction bases numbered 9, after V lost 6 bases and J lost 3 bases. CDR3 sequence: CASSTPSGQTDTQYF. The CDR3 DNA reads TGTGCCAGCAGTACGCCTAGCGGACAAACAGATACGCAGTATTTT.

This clonotype came up a few times. V is TRBV5-6 and J is TRBJ2-3, with D possibly being TRBD2 (6 bases). Germline V gene data show CDR1 as SGHDT and CDR2 as YYEEEE. The CDR3 has 15 residues. Trimming cost V 0 bases and J 2 bases, with 10 bases left between them. In DNA, the CDR3 is TGTGCCAGCAGCTTGGGGGACTGGAACACAGATACGCAGTATTTT. Residues: CASSLGDWNTDTQYF.